The next 32 T cell receptor beta chains were all read from a single sample in a study of beta chain features in type 1 diabetes. General observations from the study: Shortening that was moderate but significant affected the TCRB CDR3s of Type 1 diabetes patients in all four CD4+ subsets.

Reverse transcription of all isolated RNA meant that expressed TCRB transcripts were sequenced. Profiled with immunoSEQ multiplex PCR; TCRdb holds only in-frame clones, not every one. Among some 370,000 clones listed, about 10% were seen once. Antigens of these TCRs are unknown. Source material: central memory CD4+ T cells from blood. These receptors all stem from a man aged 25-40 years with type 1 diabetes.

Points on this clone: A junction end diverges from the germline sequence, so it may reflect a read error. This sample includes further DNA sequences coding for the same CDR3. V usage is TRBV7-9 and J usage is TRBJ1-1; tentatively, D is TRBD1 (6 bases). Germline-derived CDR1 and CDR2 are SEHNR and FQNEAQ (reference sequence). The CDR3 is 15 amino acids. The CDR3 protein is CASSADRSWGTEAFF. The CDR3 nucleotides read TGTGCCAGCAGCGCCGACAGGAGCTGGGGCACTGAAGCCTTCTTT.

This clone was counted between two and nine times. CDR3 in amino acids: CASSPKQGSLDEQYF. CDR3 coding DNA: TGTGCCAGCAGCCCCAAACAGGGCAGTTTGGACGAGCAGTACTTC. The J gene is TRBJ2-7, the V gene TRBV6-5; tentative D call: TRBD1 (6 bases). There are 15 residues in the CDR3. CDR1 and CDR2 from the germline V gene are MNHEY and SVGAGI. The ends were cut back, 6 bases at V and 5 bases at J, with 20 bases in the middle.

This clone turned up a few times. This chain links TRBV28 with TRBJ2-1, with 7 bases fitting TRBD2. Germline V gives CDR1 MDHEN, CDR2 SYDVKM. CDR3 length: 15 residues. Germline trimming cut 6 bases from V and 5 bases from J; bases unmatched to any gene: 10. The CDR3 nucleotides read TGTGCCAGCAGCCAAGGGGAGGGTCGGAACAATGAGCAGTTCTTC. It specifies CASSQGEGRNNEQFF.

The chain carries TRBV5-1 and TRBJ2-5; 8 positions match TRBD2. Per the germline V gene, CDR1 is SGHRS and CDR2 is YFSETQ. The CDR3 has 14 residues. V dropped 5 bases and J dropped 3; count of bases not matched to a gene: 6. In nucleotides, the CDR3 is TGCGCCAGCAGTAAACTAGCGGATAAAGAGACCCAGTACTTC. Amino acids: CASSKLADKETQYF.

This clone appeared a few times. The J gene is TRBJ2-5, the V gene TRBV27; D might be TRBD1 or TRBD2, each matching 5 bases. The ends were cut back, 4 bases at V and 3 bases at J, with 12 bases in the middle. The CDR3 is made up of 14 amino acids. Germline values: CDR1 MNHEY, CDR2 SMNVEV (reference sequence). DNA of the CDR3: TGTGCCAGCAGTTACGGGGACGGGAAAGAGACCCAGTACTTC. This translates into CASSYGDGKETQYF.

This chain uses TRBV7-9 with TRBJ1-2, with D maybe TRBD1 (5 bases). Germline assignment: CDR1 SEHNR and CDR2 FQNEAQ (reference sequence). The CDR3 sequence is 13 residues long. Trimming left V 1 base short and J 8 bases short, with 11 bases between. As DNA, the CDR3 is TGTGCCAGCAGCTTAGACACAGGCGCCGGCTACACCTTC. Protein sequence: CASSLDTGAGYTF.

The rearrangement links TRBV4-3 to TRBJ1-1; D uncertain. Trimming cost V 0 bases and J 1 base, with 6 bases left between them. Germline CDR1 is LGHNA and CDR2 is YSLEER. CDR3 length: 14 amino acids. CDR3: CASSQDFENTEAFF. The CDR3 DNA is TGCGCCAGCAGCCAAGACTTCGAGAACACTGAAGCTTTCTTT.

This clone was seen a handful of times. The CDR3 loop is CASSQALAGSPDTQYF. CDR3 coding DNA: TGTGCCAGCAGCCAAGCGCTAGCGGGAAGTCCAGATACGCAGTATTTT. This chain connects TRBV4-2 to TRBJ2-3, with 9 bases that match TRBD2. Germline values: CDR1 LGHNA, CDR2 YNFKEQ. The CDR3 sequence is 16 residues long. V trimming: 1 base; J trimming: 4 bases; junction bases outside the gene matches: 6.

In its sample, this clone was seen a few times. V gene TRBV11-3 combines with J gene TRBJ1-1; 7 bases line up with TRBD1. The CDR3 consists of 18 residues. J was trimmed by 4 bases and V by 0 bases; bases with no gene match: 14. The germline V gene encodes CDR1 SGHNT and CDR2 YENEEA. The CDR3 region is CASSLDQGGSSVATEAFF. In DNA form, the CDR3 reads TGTGCCAGCAGCTTAGATCAGGGGGGATCGTCGGTAGCCACTGAAGCTTTCTTT. The full variable domain, its missing parts supplied by reference TRBV11-3 and TRBJ1-1, is EAGVVQSPRYKIIEKKQPVAFWCNPISGHNTLYWYLQNLGQGPELLIRYENEEAVDDSQLPKDRFSAERLKGVDSTLKIQPAELGDSAVYLCASSLDQGGSSVATEAFFGQGTRLTVV.

V gene TRBV11-2 combines with J gene TRBJ1-5, with TRBD1 identical over 9 bases. CDR3 length: 15 residues. Germline trimming cut 5 bases from V and 6 bases from J; bases unmatched to any gene: 8. The germline CDR1 and CDR2 sequences are SGHAT and FQNNGV. The DNA of the CDR3 is TGTGCCAGCAGCCCGGGACAGGGTACTGCTCAGCCCCAGCATTTT. Residues: CASSPGQGTAQPQHF. Based on the CDR3 plus reference TRBV11-2 and TRBJ1-5, the full variable domain is EAGVAQSPRYKIIEKRQSVAFWCNPISGHATLYWYQQILGQGPKLLIQFQNNGVVDDSQLPKDRFSAERLKGVDSTLKIQPAKLEDSAVYLCASSPGQGTAQPQHFGDGTRLSIL.

This clone was observed a few times. V is TRBV11-2 and J is TRBJ2-3; possibly TRBD1 or TRBD2 for D (5 bases each). Trimming pared 3 bases from V and 5 bases from J, leaving 12 bases between. Germline V CDR1 and CDR2: SGHAT, FQNNGV. This CDR3 has 14 amino acids. The CDR3 DNA is TGTGCCAGCAGCTTTTGGGGGAGTCAAGATACGCAGTATTTT. It codes for CASSFWGSQDTQYF.

This clone was found a few times. This chain connects TRBV9 to TRBJ1-2; D gene unclear. In germline, CDR1 is SGDLS, CDR2 YYNGEE. The CDR3 spans 15 residues. Trimming shortened V by 0 bases and J by 3 bases, and 12 bases separated the two germline ends. CDR3 sequence reads: CASSVDLGEYYGYTF. The CDR3 DNA follows: TGTGCCAGCAGCGTAGACCTCGGGGAATACTATGGCTACACCTTC. The whole variable domain, remainder taken from reference TRBV9 and TRBJ1-2, is DSGVTQTPKHLITATGQRVTLRCSPRSGDLSVYWYQQSLDQGLQFLIQYYNGEERAKGNILERFSAQQFPDLHSELNLSSLELGDSALYFCASSVDLGEYYGYTFGSGTRLTVV.

The V call is TRBV5-4, the J call TRBJ2-7; TRBD2 agrees at 9 bases. J lost 3 bases, V lost 3 bases, and 10 bases had no gene match. Germline CDR1 reads SGHNT; CDR2 reads YYREEE (reference sequence). The CDR3 runs to 16 residues. CDR3 protein: CASSSGGGRGNYEQYF. For the CDR3, the DNA is TGTGCCAGCAGCTCAGGCGGCGGGAGGGGCAACTACGAGCAGTACTTC.

A few counts support this clone. The chain is built from TRBV11-2 and TRBJ2-7; 7 nucleotides align to TRBD1. Germline CDR1 reads SGHAT; CDR2 reads FQNNGV. The trim removed 4 bases at V and 0 bases at J, leaving 6 bases unmatched. The length of the CDR3 is 15 residues. In nucleotides, the CDR3 is TGTGCCAGCAGCTCCAGGACAGGTGGCTCCTACGAGCAGTACTTC. It translates to CASSSRTGGSYEQYF.

This sequence joins TRBV29-1 and TRBJ2-7; 7 bases fit TRBD2. The V segment lost 6 bases and the J segment 2 bases; nucleotides outside the gene matches: 7. This CDR3 spans 13 amino acids. Germline V gene data show CDR1 as SQVTM and CDR2 as ANQGSEA. For the CDR3, the DNA is TGCAGCGTGGAGACTAGCCGTACCTACGAGCAGTACTTC. Residues: CSVETSRTYEQYF.

This clone was recorded a few times. The chain links TRBV9 to TRBJ1-4, with 10 bases identical to TRBD1. Germline CDR1 is SGDLS and CDR2 is YYNGEE. Unmatched junction bases numbered 9, after V lost 4 bases and J lost 3 bases. The length of the CDR3 is 17 residues. The CDR3, as DNA: TGTGCCAGCAGCCCGGGACAGGGGTCTTTTGCTAATGAAAAACTGTTTTTT. As protein: CASSPGQGSFANEKLFF.

This clone was counted ten times or more. The chain links TRBV18 to TRBJ2-7; no clear D gene. The CDR3 runs 13 residues. The V and J ends lost 6 bases and 0 bases respectively, with 9 bases between them. Germline lookup yields CDR1 KGHSH and CDR2 LQKENI. The CDR3 spells CASSPSASYEQYF. The CDR3 nucleotides read TGTGCCAGCTCCCCTTCCGCCTCCTACGAGCAGTACTTC.

This clone was seen many times. The chain uses TRBV27 and TRBJ1-5; unclear D gene. The germline V and J ends were trimmed by 5 bases and 6 bases, with 8 bases remaining between them. CDR1 is MNHEY and CDR2 is SMNVEV in the germline V gene (reference sequence). The CDR3 consists of 12 residues. The CDR3 loop is CASSAWRQPQHF. DNA of the CDR3: TGTGCCAGCAGTGCGTGGCGTCAGCCCCAGCATTTT.

This chain links TRBV28 with TRBJ1-1; D gene uncertain. V lost 5 bases and J lost 6, with 16 bases in between. Germline V gene sequence: CDR1 MDHEN, CDR2 SYDVKM. This CDR3 spans 14 amino acids. In DNA, the CDR3 is TGTGCCAGCAGTCCCCGGACCATCGGGGCTGAAGCTTTCTTT. Amino acid sequence: CASSPRTIGAEAFF.

V usage is TRBV5-1 and J usage is TRBJ2-3; 8 bases are a match to TRBD1. This CDR3 contains 15 residues. Unmatched junction bases numbered 5, after V lost 2 bases and J lost 3 bases. Germline assignment: CDR1 SGHRS and CDR2 YFSETQ. The CDR3: CASSFRDRMTDTQYF. In DNA, the CDR3 is TGCGCCAGCAGCTTCCGGGACAGGATGACAGATACGCAGTATTTT.

This clone showed up just a few times. As DNA, the CDR3 is TGTGCCAGCAGCTTAGGCGTAGCGGGAGGCGAGACCCAGTACTTC. Protein product: CASSLGVAGGETQYF. This chain joins TRBV7-2 and TRBJ2-5; 10 nucleotides align to TRBD2. CDR3 length: 15 residues. The germline gives CDR1 SGHTA, CDR2 FQGNSA. J lost 5 bases, V lost 1 base, and 4 bases had no gene match. Using reference TRBV7-2 and TRBJ2-5 for the parts outside the CDR3, the full variable domain is GAGVSQSPSNKVTEKGKDVELRCDPISGHTALYWYRQSLGQGLEFLIYFQGNSAPDKSGLPSDRFSAERTGGSVSTLTIQRTQQEDSAVYLCASSLGVAGGETQYFGPGTRLLVL.

The chain employs TRBV2 and TRBJ2-1; D remains unclear. Trimming took off 4 bases at V and 1 base at J, with 14 bases between the two ends. Germline CDR1 reads SNHLY; CDR2 reads FYNNEI. The CDR3 spans 16 residues. The CDR3 is CASSANLGRSYNEQFF. DNA of the CDR3: TGTGCCAGCAGTGCCAATCTAGGGCGGTCCTACAATGAGCAGTTCTTC.

This clone was observed a few times. The J gene is TRBJ2-1, the V gene TRBV7-6, with 9 bases aligning to TRBD2. Germline V gene sequence: CDR1 SGHVS, CDR2 FNYEAQ. V was pared by 5 bases and J by 3 bases, with 5 bases of the junction left unmatched. The CDR3 spans 15 residues. The CDR3 here is CASSPTSGFYNEQFF. The CDR3 nucleotides read TGTGCCAGCAGCCCGACTAGCGGCTTCTACAATGAGCAGTTCTTC.

This clone was counted only a few times. V gene TRBV5-1 combines with J gene TRBJ1-3; D not certain. V lost 0 bases and J lost 4, with 8 bases in between. The CDR3 loop spans 14 amino acids. Germline assignment: CDR1 SGHRS and CDR2 YFSETQ. The CDR3 coding sequence is TGCGCCAGCAGCTTGGGGGATCCAGGAAACACCATATATTTT. Residues: CASSLGDPGNTIYF.

In its sample, this clone was seen a few times. This rearrangement joins TRBV29-1 to TRBJ2-6; no clear D. The V gene lost 3 bases and the J gene lost 0 bases, with 12 bases spanning the gap. This CDR3 is built from 16 residues. Germline V lookup: CDR1 SQVTM, CDR2 ANQGSEA. DNA for the CDR3: TGCAGCGTTGAGGCAACTCAGCCCTCTGGGGCCAACGTCCTGACTTTC. Translation: CSVEATQPSGANVLTF.

A few counts support this clone. This chain joins TRBV7-9 and TRBJ2-2; 7 bases are a match to TRBD2. V was clipped by 5 bases and J by 0 bases; unmatched bases: 6. CDR3 length: 16 residues. The V gene's germline CDR1 is SEHNR and CDR2 FQNEAQ (reference sequence). The CDR3 sequence is CASSQVSGANTGELFF. CDR3 DNA: TGTGCCAGCAGCCAAGTCAGCGGGGCGAACACCGGGGAGCTGTTTTTT. The complete variable domain, with remaining parts taken from reference TRBV7-9 and TRBJ2-2, reads DTGVSQNPRHKITKRGQNVTFRCDPISEHNRLYWYRQTLGQGPEFLTYFQNEAQLEKSRLLSDRFSAERPKGSFSTLEIQRTEQGDSAMYLCASSQVSGANTGELFFGEGSRLTVL.

Worth noting for this clone: The identical CDR3 is also encoded by other nucleotide sequences in the sample. The rearrangement uses TRBV6-5 and TRBJ1-2; 9 positions agree with TRBD1. The CDR3 contains 13 residues. V gave up 3 bases and J gave up 8 bases; unmatched junction bases: 4. CDR1 and CDR2 (germline): MNHEY, SVGAGI. CDR3 residues: CASSYRDREGYTF. In DNA form, the CDR3 reads TGTGCCAGCAGTTATCGGGACAGGGAGGGCTACACCTTC.

This clone occurred many times. The CDR3 coding sequence is TGTGCCATCAGTGGCGACAGTGTCCACGAGCAGTACTTC. It encodes CAISGDSVHEQYF. The chain recombines TRBV10-3 with TRBJ2-7, with a tentative D call TRBD1 (5 bases). This CDR3 region has 13 residues. Trimming shortened V by 4 bases and J by 5 bases, and 12 bases separated the two germline ends. Germline V lookup: CDR1 ENHRY, CDR2 SYGVKD.

The gene calls are TRBV25-1 and TRBJ2-3; the D call may be TRBD1 or TRBD2 (5 bases each). Germline lookup yields CDR1 MGHDK and CDR2 SYGVNS. CDR3 size: 14 residues. V gave up 7 bases and J gave up 0 bases, with 11 bases separating them. The CDR3 region is CASTRGDSTDTQYF. In DNA form, the CDR3 reads TGTGCCAGCACCAGAGGGGACAGCACAGATACGCAGTATTTT.

This clone was counted only a few times. The chain joins TRBV18 to TRBJ1-1, with a weak D call TRBD1 (6 bases). The CDR3 has 13 amino acids. Trimming left V 8 bases short and J 0 bases short, with 10 bases between. The germline V gene has CDR1 KGHSH and CDR2 LQKENI. CDR3 DNA: TGTGCCAGCCGACAGGAGATGAACACTGAAGCTTTCTTT. This translates into CASRQEMNTEAFF.

The CDR3 here is CASSVDGISSYEQYF. CDR3 DNA: TGTGCCAGCAGCGTAGATGGCATTAGCTCCTACGAGCAGTACTTC. The V call is TRBV9, the J call TRBJ2-7; D is uncertain. The CDR3 sequence is 15 residues long. Germline V gene sequence: CDR1 SGDLS, CDR2 YYNGEE. The V end was cut by 0 bases, the J end by 0 bases, with 10 bases between.

The chain employs TRBV18 and TRBJ1-5, with a weak D call TRBD1 (6 bases). Germline V gene sequence: CDR1 KGHSH, CDR2 LQKENI. Trimming stripped 5 bases from V and 3 bases from J, with 14 bases between. This CDR3 region has 15 residues. CDR3 DNA: TGTGCCAGCTCATCTGACAGGAGCCTCAATCAGCCCCAGCATTTT. Translation: CASSSDRSLNQPQHF.